This T cell receptor beta chain is drawn from a study of OX40 agonist ivuxolimab in advanced cancers. At the level of the study: Dose-escalation cases comprised hepatocellular carcinoma, melanoma, renal cell or head and neck cancer.

Clones were read by immunoSEQ multiplex PCR, and TCRdb kept only the in-frame ones, dropping some. The sample gives 51,000 or so clones, about four fifths of which show up once; about 2.1% is in the top ten. This CDR3 is 15 amino acids long. Germline-derived CDR1 and CDR2 are LNHNV and YYDKDF (reference sequence). V lost 4 bases and J lost 7, with 17 bases in between. The rearrangement uses TRBV15 and TRBJ1-5; D gene ambiguous. The sample here was CD4+ or CD8+ T cells sorted from blood, taken in a trial of the OX40 agonist ivuxolimab. The receptor was derived from an adult with an advanced solid tumor such as melanoma, head and neck, liver or kidney cancer. This CDR3 is CATSTSTGFGQPQHF. In DNA form, the CDR3 reads TGTGCCACCAGCACTTCGACGGGCTTCGGGCAGCCCCAGCATTTT.